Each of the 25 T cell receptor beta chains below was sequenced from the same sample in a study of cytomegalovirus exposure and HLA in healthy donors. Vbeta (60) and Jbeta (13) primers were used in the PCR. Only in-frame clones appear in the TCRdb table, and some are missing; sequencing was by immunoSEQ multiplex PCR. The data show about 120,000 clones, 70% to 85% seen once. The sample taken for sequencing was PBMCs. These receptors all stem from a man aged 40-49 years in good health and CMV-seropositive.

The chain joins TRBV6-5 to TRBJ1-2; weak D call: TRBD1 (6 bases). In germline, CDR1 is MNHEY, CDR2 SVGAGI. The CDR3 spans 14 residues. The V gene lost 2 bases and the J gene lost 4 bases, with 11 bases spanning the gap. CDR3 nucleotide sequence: TGTGCCAGCAGTTACGGGACACCTTCCTATGGCTACACCTTC. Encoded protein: CASSYGTPSYGYTF.

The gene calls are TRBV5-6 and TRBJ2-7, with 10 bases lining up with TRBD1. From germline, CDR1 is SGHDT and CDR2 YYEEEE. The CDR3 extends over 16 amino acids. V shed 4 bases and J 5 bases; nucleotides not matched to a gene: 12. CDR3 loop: CASSKETGGVLHEQYF. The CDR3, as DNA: TGTGCCAGCAGCAAGGAGACAGGGGGCGTCCTTCACGAGCAGTACTTC. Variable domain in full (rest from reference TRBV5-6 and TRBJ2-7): DAGVTQSPTHLIKTRGQQVTLRCSPKSGHDTVSWYQQALGQGPQFIFQYYEEEERQRGNFPDRFSGHQFPNYSSELNVNALLLGDSALYLCASSKETGGVLHEQYFGPGTRLTVT.

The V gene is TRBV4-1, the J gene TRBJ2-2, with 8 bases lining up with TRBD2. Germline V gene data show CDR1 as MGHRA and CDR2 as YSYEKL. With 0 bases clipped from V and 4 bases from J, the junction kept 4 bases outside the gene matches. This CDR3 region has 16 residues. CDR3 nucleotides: TGCGCCAGCAGCCAAGAAGGGACTAGGCGCACCGGGGAGCTGTTTTTT. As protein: CASSQEGTRRTGELFF.

The CDR3 loop reads CASSLGLAGEQYF. Written as DNA, the CDR3 is TGCGCCAGCAGCTTGGGACTAGCGGGGGAGCAGTACTTC. The rearrangement links TRBV5-1 to TRBJ2-7; 11 nucleotides line up with TRBD2. The CDR3 consists of 13 residues. V lost 0 bases and J lost 7; bases outside the gene matches: 0. Per germline, CDR1 SGHRS and CDR2 YFSETQ.

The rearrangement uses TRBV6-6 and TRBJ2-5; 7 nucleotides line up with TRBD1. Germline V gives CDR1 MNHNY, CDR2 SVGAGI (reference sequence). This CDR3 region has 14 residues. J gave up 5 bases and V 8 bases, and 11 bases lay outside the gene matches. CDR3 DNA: TGTGCCAGCCGAAGACAGGGAGAGTCGGAGACCCAGTACTTC. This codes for CASRRQGESETQYF.

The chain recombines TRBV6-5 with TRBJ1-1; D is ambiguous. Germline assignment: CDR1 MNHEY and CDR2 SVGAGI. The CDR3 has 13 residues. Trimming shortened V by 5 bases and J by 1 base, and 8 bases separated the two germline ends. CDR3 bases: TGTGCCAGCAGTGAAGCCGAGAACACTGAAGCTTTCTTT. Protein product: CASSEAENTEAFF.

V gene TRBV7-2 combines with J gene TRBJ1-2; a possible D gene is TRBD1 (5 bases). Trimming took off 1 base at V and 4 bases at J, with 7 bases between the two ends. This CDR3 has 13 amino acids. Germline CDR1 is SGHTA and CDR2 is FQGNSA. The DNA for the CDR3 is TGTGCCAGCAGCTTAGGACAGACCTATGGCTACACCTTC. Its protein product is CASSLGQTYGYTF.

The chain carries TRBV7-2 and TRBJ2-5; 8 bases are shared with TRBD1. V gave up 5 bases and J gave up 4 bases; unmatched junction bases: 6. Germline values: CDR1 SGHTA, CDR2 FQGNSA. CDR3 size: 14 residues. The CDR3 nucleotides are TGTGCCAGCAGCAACGGACAGGGAGTAGAGACCCAGTACTTC. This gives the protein CASSNGQGVETQYF.

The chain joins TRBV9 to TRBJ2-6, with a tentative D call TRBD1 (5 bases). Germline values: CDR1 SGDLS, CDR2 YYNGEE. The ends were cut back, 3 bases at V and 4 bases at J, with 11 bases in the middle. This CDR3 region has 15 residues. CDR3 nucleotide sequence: TGTGCCAGCAGCGAGCAGGGTTCCGGGGCCAACGTCCTGACTTTC. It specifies CASSEQGSGANVLTF.

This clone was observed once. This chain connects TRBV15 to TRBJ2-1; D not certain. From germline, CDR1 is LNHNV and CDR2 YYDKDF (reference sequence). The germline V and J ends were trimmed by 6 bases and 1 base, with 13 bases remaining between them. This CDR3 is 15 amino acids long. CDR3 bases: TGTGCCACCAGGTCCGGAGAGATGTCCTACAATGAGCAGTTCTTC. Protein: CATRSGEMSYNEQFF.

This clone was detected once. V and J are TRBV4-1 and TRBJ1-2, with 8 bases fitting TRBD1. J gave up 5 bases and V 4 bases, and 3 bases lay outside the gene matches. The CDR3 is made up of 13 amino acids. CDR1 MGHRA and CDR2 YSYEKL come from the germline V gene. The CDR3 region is CASSLQGGYGYTF. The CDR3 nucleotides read TGCGCCAGCAGCCTACAGGGGGGGTATGGCTACACCTTC.

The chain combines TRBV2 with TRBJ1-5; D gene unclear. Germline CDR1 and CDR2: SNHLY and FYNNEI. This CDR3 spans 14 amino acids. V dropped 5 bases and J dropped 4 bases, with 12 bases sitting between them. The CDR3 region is CASSYEHGNQPQHF. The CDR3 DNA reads TGTGCCAGCAGTTACGAGCACGGGAATCAGCCCCAGCATTTT.

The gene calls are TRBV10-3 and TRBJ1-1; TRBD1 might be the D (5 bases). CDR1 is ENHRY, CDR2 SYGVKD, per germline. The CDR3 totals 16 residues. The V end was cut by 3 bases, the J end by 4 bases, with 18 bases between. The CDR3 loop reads CAISDGGKESRTEAFF. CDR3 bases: TGTGCCATCAGTGACGGGGGTAAAGAATCACGCACTGAAGCTTTCTTT.

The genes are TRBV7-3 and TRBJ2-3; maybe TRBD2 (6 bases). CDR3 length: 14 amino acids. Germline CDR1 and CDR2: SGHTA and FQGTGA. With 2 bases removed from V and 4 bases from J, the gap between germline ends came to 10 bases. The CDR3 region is CASSLLTSPDTQYF. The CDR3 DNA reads TGTGCCAGCAGCTTATTAACTAGCCCAGATACGCAGTATTTT.

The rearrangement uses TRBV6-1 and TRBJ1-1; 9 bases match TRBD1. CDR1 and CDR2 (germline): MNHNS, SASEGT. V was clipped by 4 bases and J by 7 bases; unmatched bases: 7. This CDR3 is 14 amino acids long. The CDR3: CASSVPGTGNEAFF. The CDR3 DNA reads TGTGCCAGCAGTGTCCCCGGGACAGGGAATGAAGCTTTCTTT.

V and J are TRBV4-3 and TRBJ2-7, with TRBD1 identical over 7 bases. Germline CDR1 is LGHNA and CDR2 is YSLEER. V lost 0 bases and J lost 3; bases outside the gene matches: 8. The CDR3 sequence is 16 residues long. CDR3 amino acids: CASSQDPGQHLYEQYF. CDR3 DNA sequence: TGCGCCAGCAGCCAAGACCCGGGACAGCACCTCTACGAGCAGTACTTC.

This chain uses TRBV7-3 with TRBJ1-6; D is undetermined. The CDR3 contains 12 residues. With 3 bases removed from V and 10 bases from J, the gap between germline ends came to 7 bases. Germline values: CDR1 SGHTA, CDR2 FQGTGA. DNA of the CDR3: TGTGCCAGCAGCTTCCCGGGATCACCCCTCCACTTT. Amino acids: CASSFPGSPLHF.

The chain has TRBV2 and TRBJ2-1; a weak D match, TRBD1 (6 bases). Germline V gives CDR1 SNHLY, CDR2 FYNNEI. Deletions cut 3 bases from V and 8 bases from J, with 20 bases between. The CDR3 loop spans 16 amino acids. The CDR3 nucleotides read TGTGCCAGCAGTGATAATGTGGGGGCTAAGTTCGATGAGCAGTTCTTC. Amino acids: CASSDNVGAKFDEQFF.

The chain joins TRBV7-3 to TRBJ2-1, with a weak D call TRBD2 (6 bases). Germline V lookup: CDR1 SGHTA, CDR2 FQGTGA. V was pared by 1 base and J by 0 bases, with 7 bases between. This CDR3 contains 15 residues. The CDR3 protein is CASSLIGSSYNEQFF. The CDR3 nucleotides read TGTGCCAGCAGCTTAATCGGGAGCTCCTACAATGAGCAGTTCTTC.

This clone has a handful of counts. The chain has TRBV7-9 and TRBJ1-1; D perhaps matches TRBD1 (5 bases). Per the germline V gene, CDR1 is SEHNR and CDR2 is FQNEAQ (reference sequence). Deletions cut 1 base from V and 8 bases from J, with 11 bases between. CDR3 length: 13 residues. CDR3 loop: CASSLGGGVEAFF. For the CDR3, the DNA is TGTGCCAGCAGCTTAGGGGGCGGGGTAGAAGCTTTCTTT.

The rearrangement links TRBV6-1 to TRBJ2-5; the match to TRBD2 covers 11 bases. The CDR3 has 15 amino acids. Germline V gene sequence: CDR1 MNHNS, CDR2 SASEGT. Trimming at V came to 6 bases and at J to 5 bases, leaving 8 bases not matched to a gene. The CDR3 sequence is CASSLGTSGLETQYF. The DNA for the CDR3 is TGTGCCAGCAGCCTTGGGACTAGCGGACTCGAGACCCAGTACTTC.

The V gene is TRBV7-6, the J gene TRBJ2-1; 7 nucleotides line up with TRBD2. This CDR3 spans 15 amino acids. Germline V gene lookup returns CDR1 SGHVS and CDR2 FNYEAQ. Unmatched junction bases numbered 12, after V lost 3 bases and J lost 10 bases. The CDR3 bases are TGTGCCAGCAGCTTCAATCCGGACGGGAGGCCGGAGCAGTTCTTC. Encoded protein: CASSFNPDGRPEQFF.

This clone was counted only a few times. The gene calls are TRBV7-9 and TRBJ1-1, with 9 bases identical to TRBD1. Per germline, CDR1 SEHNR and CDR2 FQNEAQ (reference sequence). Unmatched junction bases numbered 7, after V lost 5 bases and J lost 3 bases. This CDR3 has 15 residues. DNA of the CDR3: TGTGCCAGCAGCACAACAGGGGGCGCGGACACTGAAGCTTTCTTT. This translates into CASSTTGGADTEAFF.

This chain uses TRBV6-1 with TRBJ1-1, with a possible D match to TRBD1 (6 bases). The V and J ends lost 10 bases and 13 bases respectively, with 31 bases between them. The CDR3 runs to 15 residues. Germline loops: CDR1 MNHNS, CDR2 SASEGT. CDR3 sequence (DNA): TGTGCCACCATGGTTGGGCAGGGGCTTCTCAGGTTTGTTTTCTTT. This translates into CATMVGQGLLRFVFF.

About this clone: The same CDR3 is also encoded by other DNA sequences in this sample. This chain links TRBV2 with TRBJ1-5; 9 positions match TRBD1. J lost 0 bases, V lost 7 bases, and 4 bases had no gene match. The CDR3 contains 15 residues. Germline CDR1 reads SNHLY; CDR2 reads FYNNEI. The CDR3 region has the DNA TGTGCCAGCAAAGGACAGGGGATTAGCAATCAGCCCCAGCATTTT. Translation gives CASKGQGISNQPQHF.